There are many counts of the clone carrying this T cell receptor (beta chain). The target antigen is unknown. In TCRdb, the reads were re-called with MiXCR into one record per CDR3 protein. The sample yields about 310,000 distinct CDR3 sequences, 15% to 20% seen once. The sample originates from a study of T cell repertoires in cytomegalovirus infection. Background on the study: CMV infection and matching HLA type were both indicated by public TCR beta signatures.

Findings of the study overall: Across the ex vivo response, the dominant clonotypes were HLA-C-restricted CMV-specific TCR beta clonotypes. Carriers of CMV plus the relevant HLA were identified by cumulative public TCR beta family frequency.

This receptor was obtained from a human donor in good health (CMV status not recorded). Some clones in this sample may be carry-over from other donors' samples. The sample was PBMCs.

CDR3 coding DNA: TGCAGTGCTAGAGACGAGGGACGGGTAATTGGAAAACTGTTTTTT. As protein: CSARDEGRVIGKLFF. The chain employs TRBV20-1 and TRBJ1-4; D may be TRBD1 (5 bases). CDR1 and CDR2 from the germline V gene are DFQATT and SNEGSKA (reference sequence). The ends were cut back, 0 bases at V and 10 bases at J, with 18 bases in the middle. This CDR3 has 15 amino acids.